The 19 T cell receptor beta chains below all came from one sample that was sequenced in a study of cytomegalovirus exposure and HLA in healthy donors. A multiplex PCR was run with 60 Vbeta primers and 13 Jbeta primers. Using immunoSEQ multiplex PCR, the repertoire was profiled, and TCRdb retains in-frame clones only, with some absent. Here the sample spans more than 75,000 clones, about 80% being singletons. The sequencing input was PBMCs. These receptors were collected from a man under 40 in good health and CMV-seronegative.

CDR3 sequence: CASSETGGVTEAFF. The DNA of the CDR3 is TGTGCCAGCAGCGAAACAGGGGGCGTCACTGAAGCTTTCTTT. The V call is TRBV6-4, the J call TRBJ1-1, with 9 bases aligning to TRBD1. Germline V gene lookup returns CDR1 MRHNA and CDR2 SNTAGT. The CDR3 runs 14 residues. V gave up 6 bases and J gave up 4 bases; unmatched junction bases: 6.

This chain connects TRBV2 to TRBJ1-1; 12 bases are a match to TRBD1. The germline V gene encodes CDR1 SNHLY and CDR2 FYNNEI. The CDR3 is made up of 16 amino acids. V trimming: 4 bases; J trimming: 1 base; junction bases outside the gene matches: 4. CDR3 amino acids: CASSGGQGAWNTEAFF. CDR3 coding DNA: TGTGCCAGCAGTGGGGGACAGGGGGCGTGGAACACTGAAGCTTTCTTT.

The chain combines TRBV11-2 with TRBJ2-3; 7 positions agree with TRBD1. Trimming at V came to 6 bases and at J to 0 bases, leaving 9 bases not matched to a gene. CDR1 and CDR2 (germline): SGHAT, FQNNGV. The CDR3 sequence is 16 residues long. This chain's CDR3 is CASSRQGQTSTDTQYF. CDR3 DNA: TGTGCCAGCAGTCGACAGGGACAGACTAGCACAGATACGCAGTATTTT.

J is TRBJ2-1 and V is TRBV4-1; possible D gene TRBD2, 6 bases. The CDR3 has 16 amino acids. V dropped 0 bases and J dropped 2 bases, with 11 bases sitting between them. Germline V lookup: CDR1 MGHRA, CDR2 YSYEKL. The CDR3 reads CASSQEKRATYNEQFF. CDR3 in DNA: TGCGCCAGCAGCCAAGAGAAGCGGGCTACCTACAATGAGCAGTTCTTC.

This sequence joins TRBV4-1 and TRBJ1-2; D remains ambiguous. This CDR3 contains 12 residues. Germline lookup yields CDR1 MGHRA and CDR2 YSYEKL. V gave up 6 bases and J gave up 5 bases, with 10 bases separating them. For the CDR3, the DNA is TGCGCCAGCAGGAATAGTATATATGGCTACACCTTC. This encodes CASRNSIYGYTF.

A word on this clone: A read error may account for a junction end that differs from germline. The chain recombines TRBV7-7 with TRBJ1-5, with D perhaps matching TRBD1 (6 bases). In germline, CDR1 is SSHAT, CDR2 FNYEAQ (reference sequence). The length of the CDR3 is 16 residues. Here the CDR3 reads CASSLAPGTPNQPQHF. Written as DNA, the CDR3 is TGTGCTAGCAGCTTAGCGCCCGGGACACCCAATCAGCCCCAGCATTTT.

The chain employs TRBV28 and TRBJ2-7; TRBD1 matches 7 bases. CDR3 size: 14 residues. V trimming: 4 bases; J trimming: 7 bases; junction bases outside the gene matches: 10. CDR1 is MDHEN and CDR2 is SYDVKM in the germline V gene. The CDR3 DNA follows: TGTGCCAGCAGTTCCCCTCCGGGACAGCGGGAGCAGTACTTC. Encoded protein: CASSSPPGQREQYF.

Points on this clone: At the DNA level, this CDR3 is encoded by other sequences in the same sample as well. The chain couples TRBV18 to TRBJ1-1; tentatively, D is TRBD1 (5 bases). The V end lost 3 bases, the J end lost 1 base, and 9 bases lay between the germline ends. The length of the CDR3 is 14 residues. Germline values: CDR1 KGHSH, CDR2 LQKENI. The CDR3 is CASSPDRKNTEAFF. CDR3 DNA: TGTGCCAGCTCACCTGACAGAAAGAACACTGAAGCTTTCTTT. Variable domain in full (rest from reference TRBV18 and TRBJ1-1): NAGVMQNPRHLVRRRGQEARLRCSPMKGHSHVYWYRQLPEEGLKFMVYLQKENIIDESGMPKERFSAEFPKEGPSILRIQQVVRGDSAAYFCASSPDRKNTEAFFGQGTRLTVV.

The chain combines TRBV29-1 with TRBJ1-5, with unresolved D. Germline V gene sequence: CDR1 SQVTM, CDR2 ANQGSEA. The V end was cut by 4 bases, the J end by 1 base, with 11 bases between. This CDR3 has 14 amino acids. This CDR3 is CSVGGRGSNQPQHF. DNA for the CDR3: TGCAGCGTTGGAGGGAGAGGAAGCAATCAGCCCCAGCATTTT.

The chain carries TRBV12-5 and TRBJ2-1, with 9 bases lining up with TRBD1. V lost 3 bases, J lost 4 bases, and 1 base stayed unmatched. In germline, CDR1 is LGHNT, CDR2 FRNRAP. The CDR3 has 14 residues. The CDR3 DNA reads TGTGCTAGTGGTTTTGGACAGGGGTACAATGAGCAGTTCTTC. Its protein is CASGFGQGYNEQFF.

V usage is TRBV11-2 and J usage is TRBJ2-1; D is perhaps TRBD2 (6 bases). V lost 6 bases and J 3 bases, leaving 15 bases between the germline ends. The CDR3 spans 15 residues. Germline lookup yields CDR1 SGHAT and CDR2 FQNNGV. This CDR3 is CASSLIGGYYNEQFF. Here the CDR3 DNA reads TGTGCCAGCAGTCTAATCGGGGGTTACTACAATGAGCAGTTCTTC.

The gene calls are TRBV18 and TRBJ2-1; the match to TRBD2 covers 10 bases. V trimming: 8 bases; J trimming: 6 bases; junction bases outside the gene matches: 7. The CDR3 totals 14 residues. Per the germline V gene, CDR1 is KGHSH and CDR2 is LQKENI. The CDR3 loop is CASLAASGSNEQFF. CDR3 in DNA: TGTGCCAGCCTCGCGGCTAGCGGGAGCAATGAGCAGTTCTTC. Looking up the rest from reference TRBV18 and TRBJ2-1 gives the full variable domain: NAGVMQNPRHLVRRRGQEARLRCSPMKGHSHVYWYRQLPEEGLKFMVYLQKENIIDESGMPKERFSAEFPKEGPSILRIQQVVRGDSAAYFCASLAASGSNEQFFGPGTRLTVL.

V usage is TRBV25-1 and J usage is TRBJ1-2; D gene uncertain. This CDR3 has 16 amino acids. Germline CDR1 and CDR2: MGHDK and SYGVNS. The V end lost 1 base, the J end lost 3 bases, and 15 bases lay between the germline ends. The CDR3 loop is CASSESGQKRYYGYTF. The CDR3 region has the DNA TGTGCCAGCAGTGAATCCGGCCAGAAGCGATACTATGGCTACACCTTC.

The chain links TRBV29-1 to TRBJ2-1, with 12 nucleotides matching TRBD2. The trim removed 6 bases at V and 9 bases at J, leaving 9 bases unmatched. The CDR3 contains 14 residues. Germline V gives CDR1 SQVTM, CDR2 ANQGSEA. The CDR3 nucleotides are TGCAGCGTATCGCTAGCGGGAGGGCCCCGTGAGCAGTTCTTC. Translated: CSVSLAGGPREQFF.

This clone was counted a single time. V and J are TRBV14 and TRBJ1-1, with a possible D match to TRBD1 (6 bases). The CDR3 is made up of 13 amino acids. The germline CDR1 and CDR2 sequences are SGHDN and FVKESK. V was clipped by 2 bases and J by 9 bases, with 13 bases between them. CDR3 protein: CASSQHEGGKAFF. The CDR3 nucleotides read TGTGCCAGCAGCCAACACGAGGGGGGGAAAGCTTTCTTT.

J is TRBJ1-4 and V is TRBV29-1; tentative D call: TRBD1 (5 bases). Germline CDR1 SQVTM, CDR2 ANQGSEA. The CDR3 loop spans 12 amino acids. V was pared by 7 bases and J by 8 bases, with 14 bases between. The CDR3: CSAWGVGEKLFF. In nucleotides, the CDR3 is TGCAGCGCTTGGGGGGTAGGGGAAAAACTGTTTTTT.

The rearrangement joins TRBV4-3 to TRBJ1-5; 7 nucleotides match TRBD1. The CDR3 consists of 15 residues. The V and J ends lost 2 bases and 5 bases, in that order; junction bases with no gene match: 6. Germline V lookup: CDR1 LGHNA, CDR2 YSLEER. The DNA of the CDR3 is TGCGCCAGCAGCCAACATCGACAGGGTCATCAGCCCCAGCATTTT. Translated, it gives CASSQHRQGHQPQHF.

This clone has a handful of counts. The V gene is TRBV15, the J gene TRBJ1-2; 8 nucleotides agree with TRBD1. CDR1 LNHNV and CDR2 YYDKDF come from the germline V gene (reference sequence). V lost 5 bases and J lost 6; bases outside the gene matches: 8. The CDR3 totals 14 residues. This chain's CDR3 is CATSGPGQDHGYTF. The CDR3 bases are TGTGCCACCAGCGGACCGGGACAGGATCATGGCTACACCTTC.

The gene calls are TRBV25-1 and TRBJ1-2, with TRBD1 identical over 7 bases. This CDR3 has 12 amino acids. CDR1 and CDR2 from the germline V gene are MGHDK and SYGVNS. Losses at the gene ends were 5 bases for V and 7 bases for J; bases not matched to a gene: 4. This CDR3 is CASSQTGFGYTF. In nucleotides, the CDR3 is TGTGCCAGCAGTCAGACAGGGTTTGGCTACACCTTC.